This T cell receptor (beta chain) stems from a study of T cell responses to AZD1222 COVID-19 vaccine. Study-wide results and caveats: Only a handful of people who got AZD1222 tested seropositive at baseline. Clonal diversity was possibly underestimated, and white British individuals and females predominated among donors. Reports indicate that nearly half of spike-specific TCRs are directed at unmutated variant regions.

Using immunoSEQ multiplex PCR, the repertoire was profiled, and TCRdb retains in-frame clones only, with some absent. Among roughly 80,000 clones listed, less than 95% were seen once. Comments on this clone: The target antigen is unknown.

Sequencing used peripheral blood, obtained 28 days after the second AZD1222 dose. This clonotype was sampled from an adult who received the AZD1222 COVID-19 vaccine.

For the CDR3, the DNA is TGCGCCAGCAGCTTGGCCGATCCCTCGAGCCCCAATGAAAAACTGTTTTTT. Translation gives CASSLADPSSPNEKLFF. V usage is TRBV5-1 and J usage is TRBJ1-4; D remains ambiguous. Trimming pared 0 bases from V and 5 bases from J, leaving 17 bases between. The germline V gene encodes CDR1 SGHRS and CDR2 YFSETQ. There are 17 residues in the CDR3.